These 18 T cell receptor beta chains originate from one sample sequenced in a study of blood T cell repertoires in COVID-19 (dated by TCRdb to between 2020 and 2021). Library generation was performed with the immunoSEQ multiplex PCR assay. TCRdb took this table from immuneACCESS and kept in-frame rearrangements with V and J called. Such tables lack part of the clones; where checked against another copy, unresolved V genes explain under half of the gap, and the rest is unexplained. Here the sample has roughly 280,000 clones; 88% occur a single time. In total, the top ten clones hold roughly 10% of the sample. Sequencing was done on a sample of peripheral blood. Every receptor here comes from a woman aged 25 to 39 with COVID-19, enrolled during active disease.

This clone was observed once. The chain employs TRBV11-2 and TRBJ2-2; D not certain. This CDR3 is 16 amino acids long. V lost 3 bases and J 0 bases, leaving 11 bases between the germline ends. Germline V gene data show CDR1 as SGHAT and CDR2 as FQNNGV. As DNA, the CDR3 is TGTGCCAGCAGCTTCCCGGGTCCTTCGAACACCGGGGAGCTGTTTTTT. As protein: CASSFPGPSNTGELFF.

V usage is TRBV2 and J usage is TRBJ2-1; TRBD1 is a possible D gene (5 bases). V was cut by 2 bases and J by 6 bases, with 14 bases left in between. CDR3 size: 15 residues. The germline V gene encodes CDR1 SNHLY and CDR2 FYNNEI. The CDR3 is CASSEQVRRGNEQFF. The DNA of the CDR3 is TGTGCCAGCAGTGAACAGGTGCGAAGGGGCAATGAGCAGTTCTTC.

The rearrangement joins TRBV7-8 to TRBJ1-5; D perhaps matches TRBD1 (5 bases). The CDR3 spans 17 residues. Between the trimmed V and J ends, which lost 2 bases and 4 bases, there was a span of 18 bases. The V gene's germline CDR1 is SGHVS and CDR2 FQNEAQ. The CDR3 sequence: CASSLLHVGRDNQPQHF. CDR3 DNA sequence: TGTGCCAGCAGCTTATTACACGTGGGCAGGGATAATCAGCCCCAGCATTTT. The complete variable domain, with remaining parts taken from reference TRBV7-8 and TRBJ1-5, reads GAGVSQSPRYKVAKRGQDVALRCDPISGHVSLFWYQQALGQGPEFLTYFQNEAQLDKSGLPSDRFFAERPEGSVSTLKIQRTQQEDSAVYLCASSLLHVGRDNQPQHFGDGTRLSIL.

Written as DNA, the CDR3 is TGTGCCAGCAGCCAAGTATACAGCAAGTACGAGCAGTACTTC. It is translated as CASSQVYSKYEQYF. The rearrangement joins TRBV3-1 (or the pseudogene TRBV3-2) to TRBJ2-7; D ambiguous. The CDR3 is 14 residues long. V was shortened by 1 base and J by 4 bases, with 11 bases between the two germline ends. Germline CDR1 reads LGHDT; CDR2 reads YNNKEL (reference sequence).

The chain carries TRBV28 and TRBJ1-6; the match to TRBD1 covers 7 bases. J lost 4 bases, V lost 6 bases, and 6 bases had no gene match. Germline values: CDR1 MDHEN, CDR2 SYDVKM. The CDR3 is 15 residues long. CDR3 DNA sequence: TGTGCCAGCAGCAGGGACAGATCATATAATTCACCCCTCCACTTT. Its translation is CASSRDRSYNSPLHF.

The chain recombines TRBV7-3 with TRBJ2-1; tentatively, D is TRBD1 (6 bases). This CDR3 region has 14 residues. Germline CDR1 reads SGHTA; CDR2 reads FQGTGA. V dropped 5 bases and J dropped 7 bases, with 15 bases sitting between them. This chain's CDR3 is CASSLTRGSNEQFF. Here the CDR3 DNA reads TGTGCCAGCAGCCTTACAAGGGGGTCGAATGAGCAGTTCTTC.

This clone has only one observation. V gene TRBV10-1 combines with J gene TRBJ2-7; 13 bases agree with TRBD2. This CDR3 region has 16 residues. CDR1 and CDR2 from the germline V gene are WNHNN and SYGVQD (reference sequence). After removal of 4 bases from V and 1 base from J, the junction contained 4 bases not matched to a gene. The chain's CDR3 is CASSATSGRASYEQYF. DNA for the CDR3: TGCGCCAGCAGTGCTACTAGCGGGAGGGCTTCCTACGAGCAGTACTTC.

The genes are TRBV27 and TRBJ2-1; 8 bases line up with TRBD2. Per germline, CDR1 MNHEY and CDR2 SMNVEV (reference sequence). The CDR3 sequence is 16 residues long. Germline trimming cut 2 bases from V and 3 bases from J; bases unmatched to any gene: 6. This CDR3 reads CASSLGLALLYNEQFF. CDR3 in DNA: TGTGCCAGCAGTTTAGGACTAGCACTACTCTACAATGAGCAGTTCTTC.

The V and J genes are TRBV2 and TRBJ2-4, with a weak D call TRBD1 (6 bases). The germline V and J ends were trimmed by 11 bases and 10 bases, with 18 bases remaining between them. Germline V gene data show CDR1 as SNHLY and CDR2 as FYNNEI. The CDR3 is 12 residues long. CDR3 DNA: TGTGCCGCCCGGGACACGCAAACTATTCAGTACTTC. Residues: CAARDTQTIQYF.

The CDR3 bases are TGTGCCAGCAGCTTAGGGGGCAGACCACCTTATAGCAATCAGCCCCAGCATTTT. It is translated as CASSLGGRPPYSNQPQHF. The rearrangement links TRBV7-9 to TRBJ1-5, with a weak D call TRBD1 (5 bases). This CDR3 spans 18 amino acids. In germline, CDR1 is SEHNR, CDR2 FQNEAQ (reference sequence). Trimming took 1 base from V and 0 from J, leaving 16 bases between them.

V and J are TRBV5-1 and TRBJ1-1; D is ambiguous. Germline loops: CDR1 SGHRS, CDR2 YFSETQ. The CDR3 runs 15 residues. V dropped 0 bases and J dropped 4 bases, with 13 bases sitting between them. CDR3 sequence: CASSLGASMGTEAFF. CDR3 coding DNA: TGCGCCAGCAGCTTGGGGGCCTCAATGGGCACTGAAGCTTTCTTT.

V is TRBV29-1 and J is TRBJ2-3; 9 nucleotides line up with TRBD1. Germline CDR1 reads SQVTM; CDR2 reads ANQGSEA. After removal of 6 bases from V and 4 bases from J, the junction contained 8 bases not matched to a gene. CDR3 length: 14 residues. The CDR3: CSVNRGRQADTQYF. In DNA form, the CDR3 reads TGCAGCGTCAACAGGGGGCGCCAGGCAGATACGCAGTATTTT.

The CDR3 sequence: CASSPRQGARYEQYF. In DNA form, the CDR3 reads TGCGCCAGCAGCCCGCGACAGGGGGCGCGGTACGAGCAGTACTTC. V and J are TRBV5-1 and TRBJ2-7; TRBD1 matches 10 bases. This CDR3 contains 15 residues. V gave up 4 bases and J gave up 4 bases; unmatched junction bases: 8. Germline lookup yields CDR1 SGHRS and CDR2 YFSETQ.

To note about this clone: In the same sample, other DNA sequences code for this CDR3. The genes are TRBV7-3 and TRBJ2-7; the D gene is possibly TRBD1 (5 bases). Germline V gene lookup returns CDR1 SGHTA and CDR2 FQGTGA. The V and J ends lost 2 bases and 2 bases respectively, with 7 bases between them. The CDR3 runs to 13 residues. The CDR3 coding sequence is TGTGCCAGCAGCTTACAGGGCACCTACGAGCAGTACTTC. It encodes CASSLQGTYEQYF.

This chain uses TRBV28 with TRBJ2-7, with 13 bases aligning to TRBD2. The CDR3 runs to 17 residues. Germline lookup yields CDR1 MDHEN and CDR2 SYDVKM. V lost 4 bases to trimming and J lost 2 bases; unmatched junction nucleotides: 8. CDR3 DNA: TGTGCCAGCAGTTCCTGGACTAGCGGGAGAGCAGCCTACGAGCAGTACTTC. This encodes CASSSWTSGRAAYEQYF. The variable domain in full, completed from reference TRBV28 and TRBJ2-7, reads DVKVTQSSRYLVKRTGEKVFLECVQDMDHENMFWYRQDPGLGLRLIYFSYDVKMKEKGDIPEGYSVSREKKERFSLILESASTNQTSMYLCASSSWTSGRAAYEQYFGPGTRLTVT.

The J gene is TRBJ2-3, the V gene TRBV5-1, with D possibly matching TRBD2 (5 bases). This CDR3 has 14 amino acids. The germline gives CDR1 SGHRS, CDR2 YFSETQ. The V end lost 0 bases, the J end lost 4 bases, and 9 bases lay between the germline ends. The CDR3 here is CASSLDLGADTQYF. The DNA for the CDR3 is TGCGCCAGCAGCTTGGACCTCGGGGCAGATACGCAGTATTTT.

The gene calls are TRBV19 and TRBJ1-6, with 7 bases aligning to TRBD1. This CDR3 is built from 15 residues. With 7 bases clipped from V and 0 bases from J, the junction kept 3 bases outside the gene matches. Germline CDR1 LNHDA, CDR2 SQIVND (reference sequence). This CDR3 reads CASKRDSSYNSPLHF. The DNA of the CDR3 is TGTGCCAGTAAGAGGGACAGCTCCTATAATTCACCCCTCCACTTT. Based on the CDR3 plus reference TRBV19 and TRBJ1-6, the full variable domain is DGGITQSPKYLFRKEGQNVTLSCEQNLNHDAMYWYRQDPGQGLRLIYYSQIVNDFQKGDIAEGYSVSREKKESFPLTVTSAQKNPTAFYLCASKRDSSYNSPLHFGNGTRLTVT.

The chain recombines TRBV5-1 with TRBJ2-7, with 11 bases that match TRBD1. CDR1 and CDR2 from the germline V gene are SGHRS and YFSETQ. The CDR3 contains 14 residues. Trimming cost V 5 bases and J 6 bases; bases outside gene matches: 7. CDR3 DNA: TGCGCCAGCAGTACAACCGGGACAGGGGGCGAGCAGTACTTC. This sequence encodes CASSTTGTGGEQYF.